This TCR beta chain is drawn from a study of blood T cell repertoires in COVID-19. Study at large: Specimens from acute and convalescent COVID-19 originated in the United States, Italy and Spain. PBMCs, B-cell-depleted T cells, or T cells provided the cDNA or gDNA that made up the material.

The CDR3 extends over 17 amino acids. The germline V gene has CDR1 SGDLS and CDR2 YYNGEE. Trimming removed 3 bases from V and 1 base from J; junction bases left unmatched: 10. Original data processing: Reference gene primer amplification gave estimated nucleated cell counts. TCRdb's table, derived via immunoSEQ multiplex PCR, lists solely in-frame clones and lacks some. V, J and clone size reflect that table, while D and trimming were determined from the DNA. The sample lists tens of thousands of clones; around 83% were seen once. This sequence was found in a woman aged 60-75 years with acute or convalescent COVID-19. The chain carries TRBV9 and TRBJ1-3; 7 bases match TRBD1. Sequencing input: peripheral blood. The CDR3 DNA follows: TGTGCCAGCAGCGCCCCGGTGGAGGACAGGTCTGGAAACACCATATATTTT. It is translated as CASSAPVEDRSGNTIYF.